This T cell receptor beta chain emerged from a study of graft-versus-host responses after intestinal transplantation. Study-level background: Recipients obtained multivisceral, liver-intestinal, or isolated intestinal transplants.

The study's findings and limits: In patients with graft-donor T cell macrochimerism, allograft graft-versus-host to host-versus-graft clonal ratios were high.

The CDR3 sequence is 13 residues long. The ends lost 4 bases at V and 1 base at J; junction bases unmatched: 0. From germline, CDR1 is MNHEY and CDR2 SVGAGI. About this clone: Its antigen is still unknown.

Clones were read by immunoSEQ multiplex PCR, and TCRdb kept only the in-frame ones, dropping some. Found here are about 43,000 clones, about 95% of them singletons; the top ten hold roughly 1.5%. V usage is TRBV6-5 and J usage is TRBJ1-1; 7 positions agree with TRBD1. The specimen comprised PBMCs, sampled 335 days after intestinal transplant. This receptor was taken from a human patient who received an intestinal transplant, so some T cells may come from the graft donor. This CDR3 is CASSWDRNTEAFF. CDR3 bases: TGTGCCAGCAGTTGGGACAGGAACACTGAAGCTTTCTTT.